This T cell receptor beta chain was profiled in a study of blood T cell repertoires in COVID-19. Trimming shortened V by 5 bases and J by 3 bases, and 20 bases separated the two germline ends. The V gene's germline CDR1 is LNHDA and CDR2 SQIVND (reference sequence). This CDR3 comprises 17 residues. Clones were read by immunoSEQ multiplex PCR, and TCRdb kept only the in-frame ones, dropping some. This table has approximately 400,000 clones, over 80% appearing once. This sequence was found in a woman aged 45-60 years who had recovered from COVID-19. The sample was PBMCs or T cells enriched from blood (not recorded which). The V gene is TRBV19, the J gene TRBJ2-1; D perhaps matches TRBD2 (5 bases). CDR3: CASSLFFSAGFYNEQFF. The CDR3 nucleotides are TGTGCCAGTAGTCTTTTTTTTTCGGCGGGTTTCTACAATGAGCAGTTCTTC.